This passage covers 2 T cell receptor beta chains from one sample sequenced in a study of T cell responses to AZD1222 COVID-19 vaccine. TCRdb's copy holds only in-frame clones and misses some; the assay was immunoSEQ multiplex PCR. The sample lists about 120,000 clones, approximately 90% seen once, with approximately 1.7% in the top ten. This specimen consisted of peripheral blood, obtained on day 0 of AZD1222 vaccination. The receptors stem from an adult in good health.

The count of this clone is one. The V call is TRBV12-3 or TRBV12-4, the J call TRBJ1-5; D ambiguous. Between the trimmed V and J ends, which lost 8 bases and 2 bases, there was a span of 10 bases. The CDR3 totals 13 residues. The DNA of the CDR3 is TGTGCCAGCCGTCTTGTCGGCAATCAGCCCCAGCATTTT. Protein: CASRLVGNQPQHF.

This clone was seen a single time. The chain recombines TRBV19 with TRBJ1-2; D gene ambiguous. The germline gives CDR1 LNHDA, CDR2 SQIVND (reference sequence). V shed 4 bases and J shed 4 bases, with 10 bases lying between them. The CDR3 is 13 residues long. CDR3 DNA: TGTGCCAGTAGTACAAGAGCCGTCTATGGCTACACCTTC. Encoded protein: CASSTRAVYGYTF. Filled out from reference TRBV19 and TRBJ1-2, the complete variable domain reads DGGITQSPKYLFRKEGQNVTLSCEQNLNHDAMYWYRQDPGQGLRLIYYSQIVNDFQKGDIAEGYSVSREKKESFPLTVTSAQKNPTAFYLCASSTRAVYGYTFGSGTRLTVV.